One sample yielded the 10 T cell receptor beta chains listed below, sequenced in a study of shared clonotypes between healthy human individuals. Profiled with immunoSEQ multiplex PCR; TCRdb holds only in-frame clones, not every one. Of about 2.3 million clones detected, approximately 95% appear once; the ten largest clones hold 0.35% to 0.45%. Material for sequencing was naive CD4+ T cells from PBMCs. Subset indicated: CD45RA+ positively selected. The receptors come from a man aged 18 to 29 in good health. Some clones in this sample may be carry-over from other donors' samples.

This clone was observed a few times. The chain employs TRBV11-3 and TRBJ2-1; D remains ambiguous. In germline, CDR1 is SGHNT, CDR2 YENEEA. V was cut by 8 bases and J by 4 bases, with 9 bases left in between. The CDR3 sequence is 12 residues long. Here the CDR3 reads CASGPTYNEQFF. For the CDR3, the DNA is TGTGCCAGCGGGCCGACATACAATGAGCAGTTCTTC.

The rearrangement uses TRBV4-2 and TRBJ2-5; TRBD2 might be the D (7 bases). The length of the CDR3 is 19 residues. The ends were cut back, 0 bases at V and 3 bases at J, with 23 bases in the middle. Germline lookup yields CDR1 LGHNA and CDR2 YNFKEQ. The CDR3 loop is CASSQDLGGASGFKETQYF. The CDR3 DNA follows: TGTGCCAGCAGCCAAGATCTCGGGGGCGCTAGCGGATTTAAAGAGACCCAGTACTTC.

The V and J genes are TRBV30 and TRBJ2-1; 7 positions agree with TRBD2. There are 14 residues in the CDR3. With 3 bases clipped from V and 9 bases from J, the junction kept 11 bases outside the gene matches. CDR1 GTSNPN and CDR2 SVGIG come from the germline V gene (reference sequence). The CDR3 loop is CAWRVGGRPGEQFF. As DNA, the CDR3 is TGTGCCTGGAGAGTTGGCGGGAGACCAGGTGAGCAGTTCTTC.

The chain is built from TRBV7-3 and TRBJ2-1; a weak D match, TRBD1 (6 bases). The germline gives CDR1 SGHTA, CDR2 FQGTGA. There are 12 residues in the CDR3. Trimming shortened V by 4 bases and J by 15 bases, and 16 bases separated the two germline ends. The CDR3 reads CASSSGHPQMFF. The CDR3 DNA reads TGTGCCAGCAGCTCGGGACACCCGCAGATGTTCTTC.

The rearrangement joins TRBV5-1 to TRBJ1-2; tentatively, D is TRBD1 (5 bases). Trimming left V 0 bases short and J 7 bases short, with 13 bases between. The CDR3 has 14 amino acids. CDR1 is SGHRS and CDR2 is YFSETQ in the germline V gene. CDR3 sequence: CASSLEQGESGYTF. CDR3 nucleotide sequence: TGCGCCAGCAGCTTGGAGCAGGGAGAGTCTGGCTACACCTTC.

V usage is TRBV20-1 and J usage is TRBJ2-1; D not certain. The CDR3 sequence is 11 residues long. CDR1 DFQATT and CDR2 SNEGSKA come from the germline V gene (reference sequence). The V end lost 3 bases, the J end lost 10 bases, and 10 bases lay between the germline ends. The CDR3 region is CSASKEWEQFF. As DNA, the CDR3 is TGCAGTGCTAGTAAGGAATGGGAGCAGTTCTTC.

The CDR3 loop is CASSLTGGTRTDTQYF. CDR3 DNA: TGTGCCAGCAGCCTCACAGGGGGGACTCGCACAGATACGCAGTATTTT. The rearrangement uses TRBV9 and TRBJ2-3; TRBD1 agrees at 8 bases. The V gene end was trimmed by 4 bases and the J gene end by 1 base; junction bases not matched to a gene: 8. The CDR3 covers 16 residues. The germline V gene has CDR1 SGDLS and CDR2 YYNGEE. Supplemented by reference TRBV9 and TRBJ2-3, the full variable domain reads DSGVTQTPKHLITATGQRVTLRCSPRSGDLSVYWYQQSLDQGLQFLIQYYNGEERAKGNILERFSAQQFPDLHSELNLSSLELGDSALYFCASSLTGGTRTDTQYFGPGTRLTVL.

CDR3 in DNA: TGCGCCAGCAGCCGTGCAGGGGCGAACACTGAAGCTTTCTTT. This codes for CASSRAGANTEAFF. V is TRBV4-1 and J is TRBJ1-1; possible D gene TRBD1, 6 bases. The germline CDR1 and CDR2 sequences are MGHRA and YSYEKL. This CDR3 region has 14 residues. The germline V and J ends were trimmed by 4 bases and 1 base, with 10 bases remaining between them.

The CDR3 DNA is TGCGCCAGCGCCCCAGGGGTCGCGGAGCGGGGGGGGACCCAGTACTTC. This encodes CASAPGVAERGGTQYF. The V and J genes are TRBV5-1 and TRBJ2-5; 10 bases line up with TRBD2. The CDR3 runs 16 residues. V gave up 7 bases and J gave up 7 bases; unmatched junction bases: 16. The germline V gene has CDR1 SGHRS and CDR2 YFSETQ.

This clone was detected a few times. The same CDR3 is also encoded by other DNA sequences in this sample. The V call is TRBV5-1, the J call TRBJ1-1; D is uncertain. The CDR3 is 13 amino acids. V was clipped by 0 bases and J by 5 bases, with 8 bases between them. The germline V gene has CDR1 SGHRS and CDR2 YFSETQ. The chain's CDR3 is CASSLAFGTEAFF. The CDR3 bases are TGCGCCAGCAGCTTGGCTTTTGGGACTGAAGCTTTCTTT.